What follows are 23 T cell receptor beta chains derived from one specimen sequenced in a study of T-cell reconstitution after alpha-beta-depleted transplantation in children. This sample's TCRbeta library carried unique molecular identifier barcodes. TCRdb redid the calling of the PCR reads with MiXCR, one entry per CDR3 protein. The sample has 450,000 to 600,000 distinct CDR3 sequences; 15% to 20% are singletons. The sequenced sample was PBMCs from the stem cell graft donor, obtained from the stem cell graft. The receptors were sampled from a human donor who donated a stem cell graft to a child with acute lymphoblastic leukemia.

The rearrangement uses TRBV12-3 or TRBV12-4 and TRBJ2-7; maybe TRBD2 (7 bases). The CDR3 extends over 16 amino acids. Trimming shortened V by 2 bases and J by 1 base, and 15 bases separated the two germline ends. The CDR3 loop is CASSLTWGGASYEQYF. CDR3 DNA: TGTGCCAGCAGTTTAACCTGGGGGGGCGCGTCCTACGAGCAGTACTTC.

This clonotype came up many times. The chain links TRBV5-1 to TRBJ2-1; 9 nucleotides match TRBD2. J was trimmed by 4 bases and V by 4 bases; bases with no gene match: 3. Per the germline V gene, CDR1 is SGHRS and CDR2 is YFSETQ. The CDR3 loop spans 14 amino acids. The CDR3 loop is CASSVTSGYNEQFF. DNA for the CDR3: TGCGCCAGCAGCGTGACTAGCGGATACAATGAGCAGTTCTTC.

The chain recombines TRBV11-2 with TRBJ2-1, with 9 bases matching TRBD2. The length of the CDR3 is 15 residues. Germline trimming cut 4 bases from V and 3 bases from J; bases unmatched to any gene: 4. Germline values: CDR1 SGHAT, CDR2 FQNNGV. The CDR3 DNA reads TGTGCCAGCAGCTGGGGACTAGCCGTCTACAATGAGCAGTTCTTC. Protein: CASSWGLAVYNEQFF.

J is TRBJ1-1 and V is TRBV7-3, with D tentatively TRBD1 (6 bases). CDR3 length: 14 amino acids. V was trimmed by 0 bases and J by 5 bases, leaving 10 bases between them. The germline CDR1 and CDR2 sequences are SGHTA and FQGTGA. Here the CDR3 reads CASSLTQRGTEAFF. In DNA, the CDR3 is TGTGCCAGCAGCTTAACCCAGAGGGGGACTGAAGCTTTCTTT.

This clonotype has a count of ten or more. CDR3 sequence reads: CASSLGVGRGTTEAFF. Written as DNA, the CDR3 is TGTGCCAGCAGCTTGGGTGTTGGCAGGGGGACAACTGAAGCTTTCTTT. The chain has TRBV5-6 and TRBJ1-1, with TRBD1 matching over 7 bases. Germline trimming cut 0 bases from V and 5 bases from J; bases unmatched to any gene: 10. The germline gives CDR1 SGHDT, CDR2 YYEEEE. This CDR3 spans 16 amino acids.

This clonotype was counted a few times. The J gene is TRBJ1-2, the V gene TRBV20-1, with a tentative D call TRBD1 (6 bases). Deletions cut 4 bases from V and 4 bases from J, with 10 bases between. The CDR3 is 12 residues long. Germline-derived CDR1 and CDR2 are DFQATT and SNEGSKA (reference sequence). This CDR3 is CSAKQGTYGYTF. The CDR3, as DNA: TGCAGTGCTAAACAGGGTACCTATGGCTACACCTTC.

V usage is TRBV18 and J usage is TRBJ2-1, with 11 bases identical to TRBD1. CDR1 KGHSH and CDR2 LQKENI come from the germline V gene. Trimming at V came to 3 bases and at J to 7 bases, leaving 8 bases not matched to a gene. The CDR3 has 16 residues. The CDR3 bases are TGTGCCAGCTCACCGTATGGGACAGGGGGTGAGAATGAGCAGTTCTTC. Encoded protein: CASSPYGTGGENEQFF.

The J gene is TRBJ2-7, the V gene TRBV12-5, with 11 positions matching TRBD1. The J segment lost 7 bases and the V segment lost 11 bases, leaving 4 bases of the junction unmatched. This CDR3 spans 11 amino acids. Germline loops: CDR1 LGHNT, CDR2 FRNRAP. CDR3 sequence: CALGTGGEQYF. The CDR3 DNA is TGTGCTCTAGGGACAGGGGGGGAGCAGTACTTC.

The rearrangement joins TRBV2 to TRBJ2-7; 8 bases line up with TRBD1. Germline V CDR1 and CDR2: SNHLY, FYNNEI. The CDR3 contains 15 residues. V trimming: 8 bases; J trimming: 3 bases; junction bases outside the gene matches: 12. DNA of the CDR3: TGTGCCAGCTCCTTTGCGAGGACAGGGCTCTACGAGCAGTACTTC. This sequence encodes CASSFARTGLYEQYF. Full variable domain (outside the CDR3, taken from reference TRBV2 and TRBJ2-7): EPEVTQTPSHQVTQMGQEVILRCVPISNHLYFYWYRQILGQKVEFLVSFYNNEISEKSEIFDDQFSVERPDGSNFTLKIRSTKLEDSAMYFCASSFARTGLYEQYFGPGTRLTVT.

This clonotype was observed a handful of times. This rearrangement joins TRBV19 to TRBJ1-1; TRBD1 aligns across 8 bases. The ends lost 11 bases at V and 0 bases at J; junction bases unmatched: 8. This CDR3 is 14 amino acids long. Germline loops: CDR1 LNHDA, CDR2 SQIVND (reference sequence). The CDR3 region is CAARAGGMNTEAFF. CDR3 coding DNA: TGTGCCGCGAGGGCAGGGGGCATGAACACTGAAGCTTTCTTT.

The rearrangement links TRBV28 to TRBJ2-7; possibly TRBD1 for D (5 bases). Trimming cost V 2 bases and J 3 bases, with 20 bases left between them. This CDR3 has 17 amino acids. Germline V gives CDR1 MDHEN, CDR2 SYDVKM. The CDR3 here is CASSLSLGAGIGYEQYF. CDR3 in DNA: TGTGCCAGCAGTTTAAGCCTAGGGGCAGGGATAGGCTACGAGCAGTACTTC.

This clonotype was observed at least ten times. The chain combines TRBV5-1 with TRBJ1-1, with a possible D match to TRBD1 (6 bases). The germline V and J ends were trimmed by 1 base and 4 bases, with 8 bases remaining between them. The CDR3 extends over 13 amino acids. Germline CDR1 and CDR2: SGHRS and YFSETQ. The CDR3: CASSLTGSTEAFF. CDR3 nucleotides: TGCGCCAGCAGCTTGACAGGGAGCACTGAAGCTTTCTTT.

In this sample, this clonotype turned up a few times. V gene TRBV18 combines with J gene TRBJ2-7, with TRBD1 identical over 9 bases. The CDR3 spans 14 residues. The ends lost 8 bases at V and 5 bases at J; junction bases unmatched: 10. Germline V CDR1 and CDR2: KGHSH, LQKENI. The CDR3 DNA reads as TGTGCCAGCGCGAGAAGACAGGGGGTCGACGAGCAGTACTTC. Translation gives CASARRQGVDEQYF.

This clonotype was picked up one time. This chain uses TRBV7-6 with TRBJ1-2, with 7 bases identical to TRBD1. Germline CDR1 SGHVS, CDR2 FNYEAQ. The V segment lost 5 bases and the J segment 6 bases; nucleotides outside the gene matches: 9. The length of the CDR3 is 14 residues. The CDR3 DNA is TGTGCCAGCAGCGCAGTACAGGGGTTCGATGGCTACACCTTC. Its protein is CASSAVQGFDGYTF. The whole variable domain, filled in from reference TRBV7-6 and TRBJ1-2, reads GAGVSQSPRYKVTKRGQDVALRCDPISGHVSLYWYRQALGQGPEFLTYFNYEAQQDKSGLPNDRFSAERPEGSISTLTIQRTEQRDSAMYRCASSAVQGFDGYTFGSGTRLTVV.

The chain joins TRBV12-3 or TRBV12-4 to TRBJ1-2, with no clear D. Trimming took 3 bases from V and 6 from J, leaving 8 bases between them. This CDR3 has 12 amino acids. The CDR3 protein is CASSFSPHGYTF. CDR3 in DNA: TGTGCCAGCAGTTTCAGCCCTCATGGCTACACCTTC.

J is TRBJ2-3 and V is TRBV20-1, with 9 bases identical to TRBD2. Germline assignment: CDR1 DFQATT and CDR2 SNEGSKA (reference sequence). The V segment lost 2 bases and the J segment 8 bases; nucleotides outside the gene matches: 29. This CDR3 comprises 21 residues. CDR3 in amino acids: CSARRIGREAGGPPGLGTQYF. CDR3 sequence (DNA): TGCAGTGCTAGACGGATTGGGCGAGAAGCGGGAGGTCCCCCCGGCCTTGGTACGCAGTATTTT.

The gene calls are TRBV29-1 and TRBJ2-7, with 8 bases identical to TRBD1. CDR1 is SQVTM, CDR2 ANQGSEA, per germline. The length of the CDR3 is 14 residues. V shed 5 bases and J 4 bases; nucleotides not matched to a gene: 10. Here the CDR3 reads CSVSNGQGAYEQYF. The CDR3 DNA sequence: TGCAGCGTTTCGAACGGGCAGGGGGCGTACGAGCAGTACTTC.

This clonotype was seen only a few times. The CDR3 sequence: CASKVNTGELFF. The CDR3 nucleotides are TGTGCCAGCAAGGTTAACACCGGGGAGCTGTTTTTT. The genes are TRBV12-3 or TRBV12-4 and TRBJ2-2; D unresolved. This CDR3 is 12 amino acids long. Trimming stripped 7 bases from V and 2 bases from J, with 5 bases between.

There are a few counts of this clonotype. The CDR3: CASSWAGLTFYEQYF. Here the CDR3 DNA reads TGTGCCAGCAGTTGGGCGGGACTAACTTTCTACGAGCAGTACTTC. This chain uses TRBV27 with TRBJ2-7; 7 bases agree with TRBD2. The junction had 9 bases not matched to a gene; V was cut back by 4 bases and J by 3 bases. Germline V gene sequence: CDR1 MNHEY, CDR2 SMNVEV (reference sequence). The CDR3 consists of 15 residues.

This clonotype was recorded a few times. This sequence joins TRBV7-3 and TRBJ2-3; D might be TRBD1 (5 bases). Germline V gives CDR1 SGHTA, CDR2 FQGTGA. V was pared by 4 bases and J by 3 bases, with 17 bases between. The CDR3 is made up of 16 amino acids. The CDR3 protein is CASSSPGHQNTDTQYF. The CDR3 DNA sequence: TGTGCCAGCAGCTCTCCCGGACACCAAAATACAGATACGCAGTATTTT.

This clonotype appeared a few times. The gene calls are TRBV19 and TRBJ2-1, with TRBD2 identical over 7 bases. The V and J ends lost 7 bases and 3 bases, in that order; junction bases with no gene match: 12. CDR3 length: 16 amino acids. CDR1 is LNHDA, CDR2 SQIVND, per germline (reference sequence). CDR3 region: CASNPTSANFYNEQFF. CDR3 sequence (DNA): TGTGCCAGTAACCCCACTAGCGCCAATTTCTACAATGAGCAGTTCTTC.

This chain connects TRBV13 to TRBJ2-2; D remains unclear. V lost 3 bases, J lost 0 bases, and 11 bases lay in between. The CDR3 sequence is 16 residues long. The V gene's germline CDR1 is PRHDT and CDR2 FYEKMQ (reference sequence). CDR3 DNA: TGTGCCAGCAGCTTCCTGGGGATATCGAACACCGGGGAGCTGTTTTTT. It specifies CASSFLGISNTGELFF.

The CDR3 reads CASSSDRVRPEKLFF. DNA for the CDR3: TGTGCCAGCAGCTCAGACAGGGTGAGGCCTGAAAAACTGTTTTTT. The chain combines TRBV25-1 with TRBJ1-4; 7 nucleotides agree with TRBD1. Germline lookup yields CDR1 MGHDK and CDR2 SYGVNS. This CDR3 region has 15 residues. V lost 6 bases, J lost 7 bases, and 11 bases stayed unmatched.